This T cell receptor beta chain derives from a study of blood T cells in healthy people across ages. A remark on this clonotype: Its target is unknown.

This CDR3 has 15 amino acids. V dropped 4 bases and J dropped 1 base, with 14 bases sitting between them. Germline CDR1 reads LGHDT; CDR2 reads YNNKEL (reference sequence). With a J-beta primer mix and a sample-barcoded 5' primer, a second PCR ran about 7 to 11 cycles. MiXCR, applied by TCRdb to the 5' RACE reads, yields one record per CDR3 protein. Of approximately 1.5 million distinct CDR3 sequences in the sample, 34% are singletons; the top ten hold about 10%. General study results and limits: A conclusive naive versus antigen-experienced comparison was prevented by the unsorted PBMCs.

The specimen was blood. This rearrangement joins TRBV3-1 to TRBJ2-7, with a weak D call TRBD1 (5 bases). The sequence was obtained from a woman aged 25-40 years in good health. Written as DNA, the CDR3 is TGTGCCAGCAGCCTACGATATACAGGATCCTACGAGCAGTACTTC. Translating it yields CASSLRYTGSYEQYF.